These 14 T cell receptor beta chains originate from one sample sequenced in a study of regulatory T cells in long-lasting Graves disease. Both iRepertoire HTBI primers and Arm-PCR of CDR3 regions were used to build the TCR beta libraries. TCRdb passed the multiplex PCR reads through MiXCR, listing each CDR3 protein once. This sample has over 650,000 distinct CDR3 sequences, with approximately 31% found just once. Documented time point: persistent/refractory GD, antithyroid drugs over 5 years with positive TRAb. The TCR library was made from RNA that had been extracted from PBMCs in TRIzol. The sample consisted of peripheral blood mononuclear cells (PBMCs), taken when the disease was refractory, from a patient treated with antithyroid drugs. These receptors all stem from a female donor with Graves disease.

Only a few counts were recorded for this clonotype. The chain has TRBV4-1 and TRBJ2-1; D gene ambiguous. Trimming took off 3 bases at V and 7 bases at J, with 4 bases between the two ends. CDR3 length: 11 residues. CDR1 and CDR2 from the germline V gene are MGHRA and YSYEKL. The CDR3 spells CASSHRNEQFF. The CDR3 coding sequence is TGCGCCAGCAGCCACAGGAATGAGCAGTTCTTC.

The chain joins TRBV28 to TRBJ1-1, with TRBD1 identical over 8 bases. The CDR3 runs 14 residues. The germline CDR1 and CDR2 sequences are MDHEN and SYDVKM. The V segment lost 3 bases and the J segment 5 bases; nucleotides outside the gene matches: 5. The CDR3 DNA reads as TGTGCCAGCAGTTTCAGGACAGGGAGTACTGAAGCTTTCTTT. Its translation is CASSFRTGSTEAFF.

This clonotype showed up just a few times. The chain has TRBV11-2 and TRBJ2-1; TRBD2 agrees at 15 bases. The V gene end was trimmed by 2 bases and the J gene end by 5 bases; junction bases not matched to a gene: 1. Germline CDR1 reads SGHAT; CDR2 reads FQNNGV. This CDR3 has 16 residues. This chain's CDR3 is CASSLRTSGRDNEQFF. DNA for the CDR3: TGTGCCAGCAGCTTACGGACTAGCGGGAGGGACAATGAGCAGTTCTTC.

This clonotype was seen at least ten times. CDR3 loop: CASSTLLWAGLNTEAFF. Written as DNA, the CDR3 is TGTGCCAGCAGTACCCTCCTTTGGGCAGGGTTGAACACTGAAGCTTTCTTT. This chain connects TRBV28 to TRBJ1-1; tentatively, D is TRBD1 (5 bases). This CDR3 contains 17 residues. Trimming removed 5 bases at V and 0 bases at J, with 19 bases between. Germline values: CDR1 MDHEN, CDR2 SYDVKM.

This clonotype was recorded once. The chain recombines TRBV20-1 with TRBJ2-1; 16 bases fit TRBD2. V gave up 4 bases and J gave up 2 bases; unmatched junction bases: 5. This CDR3 is built from 17 residues. CDR1 DFQATT and CDR2 SNEGSKA come from the germline V gene (reference sequence). The CDR3 sequence is CSATGLAGGGAYNEQFF. The CDR3 nucleotides are TGCAGTGCTACGGGACTAGCGGGAGGGGGCGCCTACAATGAGCAGTTCTTC.

This clonotype was recorded a few times. The rearrangement links TRBV9 to TRBJ2-7, with a weak D call TRBD1 (5 bases). CDR1 and CDR2 (germline): SGDLS, YYNGEE. The V gene lost 0 bases and the J gene lost 2 bases, with 9 bases spanning the gap. CDR3 length: 14 amino acids. The CDR3 DNA sequence: TGTGCCAGCAGCGTAGAGATAGGGGCCTACGAGCAGTACTTC. Amino acid sequence: CASSVEIGAYEQYF.

This clonotype was counted a few times. The DNA is left out, because the CDR3 cannot be placed on it with certainty; the CDR3 is given as TCRdb lists it. The V and J genes are TRBV20-1 and TRBJ1-4. The CDR3 length is 15 residues, termini included. Germline V gene sequence: CDR1 DFQATT, CDR2 SNEGSKA (reference sequence). CDR3 residues: CSATPSSTRSEKLFF.

This rearrangement joins TRBV5-1 to TRBJ2-2; 9 bases match TRBD2. Germline CDR1 and CDR2: SGHRS and YFSETQ. The CDR3 is 16 amino acids. The V segment lost 0 bases and the J segment 7 bases; nucleotides outside the gene matches: 7. The CDR3 protein is CASSLEPGLAFGELFF. CDR3 DNA: TGCGCCAGCAGCTTGGAACCGGGACTAGCATTCGGGGAGCTGTTTTTT.

The rearrangement joins TRBV29-1 to TRBJ1-4; no clear D. The germline CDR1 and CDR2 sequences are SQVTM and ANQGSEA. The CDR3 sequence is 13 residues long. V was clipped by 0 bases and J by 14 bases, with 16 bases between them. CDR3 nucleotide sequence: TGCAGCGTTGAAGACCCCCATTCCCTGGGCCTGTTTTTT. It yields the protein CSVEDPHSLGLFF.

About this clonotype itself: A much larger clone lies one base from this, so it may be a read error. As the CDR3 is not closed by the conserved phenylalanine or tryptophan, this likely results from a read error. Because the CDR3's place on the DNA is in doubt, the DNA is left out and the CDR3 is given as listed by TCRdb. The chain combines TRBV12-3 or TRBV12-4 with TRBJ2-5; the tabulated D call, TRBD2, remains unverified against the DNA. The CDR3 extends over 13 residues, inclusive of both ends. The CDR3 loop is CASTLGGPWSTIS.

This rearrangement joins TRBV2 to TRBJ1-6; 7 nucleotides match TRBD1. The V and J ends lost 1 base and 0 bases, in that order; junction bases with no gene match: 6. The germline V gene has CDR1 SNHLY and CDR2 FYNNEI. The CDR3 contains 18 residues. This chain's CDR3 is CASSEGRGQYSYNSPLHF. As DNA, the CDR3 is TGTGCCAGCAGTGAAGGGAGGGGACAGTACTCCTATAATTCACCCCTCCACTTT. The variable domain in full, with the rest retrieved from reference TRBV2 and TRBJ1-6, is EPEVTQTPSHQVTQMGQEVILRCVPISNHLYFYWYRQILGQKVEFLVSFYNNEISEKSEIFDDQFSVERPDGSNFTLKIRSTKLEDSAMYFCASSEGRGQYSYNSPLHFGNGTRLTVT.

The CDR3 DNA follows: TGTGCCAGCAGCCAGGGAGACAGGGCAACTCAGCCCCAGCATTTT. The encoded protein is CASSQGDRATQPQHF. The chain combines TRBV6-1 with TRBJ1-5; the match to TRBD1 covers 7 bases. The V gene end was trimmed by 6 bases and the J gene end by 6 bases; junction bases not matched to a gene: 11. The CDR3 length is 15 residues. CDR1 MNHNS and CDR2 SASEGT come from the germline V gene.

Comments on this clonotype: A much larger clone is a single base away; this may be a read error. This chain connects TRBV11-2 to TRBJ2-7; possible D gene TRBD1, 5 bases. Germline V gene data show CDR1 as SGHAT and CDR2 as FQNNGV. The CDR3 totals 19 residues. Between the trimmed V and J ends, which lost 2 bases and 2 bases, there was a span of 25 bases. The CDR3 DNA reads as TGTGCCAGCAGCTTACAGTGGACAACGCCAGAGGACACACCCTACGAGCAGTACTTC. Protein: CASSLQWTTPEDTPYEQYF.

The chain joins TRBV5-1 to TRBJ1-1; 8 bases line up with TRBD1. The CDR3 covers 17 residues. V dropped 4 bases and J dropped 4; count of bases not matched to a gene: 15. The germline V gene has CDR1 SGHRS and CDR2 YFSETQ. The CDR3 nucleotides read TGCGCCAGCAGCCTAGAAGGACAGGGATGGGGTAGCACTGAAGCTTTCTTT. Encoded protein: CASSLEGQGWGSTEAFF.